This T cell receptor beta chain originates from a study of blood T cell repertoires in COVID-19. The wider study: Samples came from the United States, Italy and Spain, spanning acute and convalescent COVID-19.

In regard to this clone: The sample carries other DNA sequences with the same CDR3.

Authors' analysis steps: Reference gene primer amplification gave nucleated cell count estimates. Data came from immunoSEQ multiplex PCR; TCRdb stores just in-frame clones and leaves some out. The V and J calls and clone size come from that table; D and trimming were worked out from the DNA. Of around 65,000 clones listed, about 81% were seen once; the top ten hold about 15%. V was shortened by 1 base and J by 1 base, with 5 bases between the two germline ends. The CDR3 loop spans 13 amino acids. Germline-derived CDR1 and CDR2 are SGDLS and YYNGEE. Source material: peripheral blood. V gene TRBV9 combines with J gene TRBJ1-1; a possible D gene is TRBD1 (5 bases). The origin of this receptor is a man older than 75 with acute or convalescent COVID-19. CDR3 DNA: TGTGCCAGCAGCGTACAGGGGAACACTGAAGCTTTCTTT. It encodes CASSVQGNTEAFF.